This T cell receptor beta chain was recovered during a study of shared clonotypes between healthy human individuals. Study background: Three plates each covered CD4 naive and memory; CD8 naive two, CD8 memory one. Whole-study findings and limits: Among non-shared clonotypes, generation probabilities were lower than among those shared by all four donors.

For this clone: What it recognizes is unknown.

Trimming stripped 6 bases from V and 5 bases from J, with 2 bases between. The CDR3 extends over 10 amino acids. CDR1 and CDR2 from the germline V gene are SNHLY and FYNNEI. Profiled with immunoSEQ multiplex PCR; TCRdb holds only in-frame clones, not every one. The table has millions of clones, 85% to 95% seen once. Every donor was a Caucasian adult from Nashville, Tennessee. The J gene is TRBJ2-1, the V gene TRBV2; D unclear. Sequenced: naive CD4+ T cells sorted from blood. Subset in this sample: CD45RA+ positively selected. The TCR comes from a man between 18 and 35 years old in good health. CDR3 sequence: CASSHNEQFF. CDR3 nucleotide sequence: TGTGCCAGCAGCCACAATGAGCAGTTCTTC. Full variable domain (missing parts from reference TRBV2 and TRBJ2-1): EPEVTQTPSHQVTQMGQEVILRCVPISNHLYFYWYRQILGQKVEFLVSFYNNEISEKSEIFDDQFSVERPDGSNFTLKIRSTKLEDSAMYFCASSHNEQFFGPGTRLTVL.